A single sample is the source of the 21 T cell receptor beta chains below, sequenced in a study of cytomegalovirus exposure and HLA in healthy donors listed by TCRdb under 2017. The method behind the library was the immunoSEQ multiplex PCR assay. For the multiplex PCR, a mixture combining 60 forward primers for TCR Vbeta segments and 13 reverse primers for TCR Jbeta segments was used. TCRdb's version of the immuneACCESS table is confined to in-frame rearrangements and falls short of the full clone set. An unresolved V gene accounts for under half of the shortfall where checked; the remainder is of unknown origin. The sample yields fewer than 350,000 clones; about 90% were counted once. Roughly 2.3% of the sample comes from the top ten. The sample consisted of PBMCs. All receptors derive from a woman aged 18-29 years in good health and CMV-seronegative.

This chain links TRBV19 with TRBJ1-6; 9 bases agree with TRBD1. The CDR3 spans 13 residues. Trimming at V came to 11 bases and at J to 10 bases, leaving 9 bases not matched to a gene. The germline gives CDR1 LNHDA, CDR2 SQIVND (reference sequence). The CDR3 DNA follows: TGTGCCGGGATCGGGACAGGGTTCTCACCCCTCCACTTT. It yields the protein CAGIGTGFSPLHF.

The genes are TRBV29-1 and TRBJ1-1; possible D gene TRBD1, 5 bases. In germline, CDR1 is SQVTM, CDR2 ANQGSEA. This CDR3 is built from 16 residues. Trimming pared 2 bases from V and 0 bases from J, leaving 16 bases between. CDR3 nucleotides: TGCAGCGTTGAACCCATAAACAGGAACATGAACACTGAAGCTTTCTTT. It codes for CSVEPINRNMNTEAFF. The whole variable domain, remainder taken from reference TRBV29-1 and TRBJ1-1, is SAVISQKPSRDICQRGTSLTIQCQVDSQVTMMFWYRQQPGQSLTLIATANQGSEATYESGFVIDKFPISRPNLTFSTLTVSNMSPEDSSIYLCSVEPINRNMNTEAFFGQGTRLTVV.

The V and J genes are TRBV25-1 and TRBJ1-2; 10 bases line up with TRBD1. CDR1 is MGHDK, CDR2 SYGVNS, per germline. The CDR3 totals 14 residues. With V trimmed by 5 bases and J by 6 bases, 6 bases remained unmatched. The CDR3 is CASSKGQGIHGYTF. In DNA, the CDR3 is TGTGCCAGCAGTAAGGGACAGGGGATCCATGGCTACACCTTC.

The V and J genes are TRBV4-1 and TRBJ2-7, with 9 bases fitting TRBD2. The CDR3 runs to 15 residues. V gave up 3 bases and J gave up 3 bases; unmatched junction bases: 6. CDR1 is MGHRA and CDR2 is YSYEKL in the germline V gene. CDR3 in DNA: TGCGCCAGCAGCCAGCTAAAGCGGGGGGACTACGAGCAGTACTTC. It specifies CASSQLKRGDYEQYF.

The chain is built from TRBV5-1 and TRBJ1-1; D may be TRBD1 (6 bases). CDR3 size: 16 residues. CDR1 is SGHRS and CDR2 is YFSETQ in the germline V gene. Trimming took off 0 bases at V and 4 bases at J, with 16 bases between the two ends. The CDR3 DNA reads TGCGCCAGCAGCTTGGCTCGACAGGTTATGGGCACTGAAGCTTTCTTT. Protein: CASSLARQVMGTEAFF.

The V gene is TRBV5-6, the J gene TRBJ2-3; D might be TRBD1 (6 bases). This CDR3 is built from 17 residues. Trimming removed 4 bases from V and 2 bases from J, with 20 bases in between. CDR1 and CDR2 (germline): SGHDT, YYEEEE. The DNA of the CDR3 is TGTGCCAGCAGCCTAACCGGACAGCTGGGGCCCACAGATACGCAGTATTTT. Its translation is CASSLTGQLGPTDTQYF.

V gene TRBV10-3 combines with J gene TRBJ1-6, with 7 bases identical to TRBD1. The CDR3 spans 15 residues. Germline values: CDR1 ENHRY, CDR2 SYGVKD. V lost 4 bases to trimming and J lost 7 bases; unmatched junction nucleotides: 7. The CDR3 DNA sequence: TGTGCCATCAGTGGTACGGGACAGCAGAATTCACCCCTCCACTTT. Amino acids: CAISGTGQQNSPLHF.

The rearrangement uses TRBV5-1 and TRBJ1-4; 10 nucleotides agree with TRBD1. Germline values: CDR1 SGHRS, CDR2 YFSETQ. There are 15 residues in the CDR3. After removal of 5 bases from V and 8 bases from J, the junction contained 9 bases not matched to a gene. The CDR3 here is CASRLTGQGNEKLFF. The CDR3 coding sequence is TGCGCCAGCAGACTGACGGGACAGGGGAACGAAAAACTGTTTTTT.

The V call is TRBV19, the J call TRBJ2-3; a weak D match, TRBD2 (5 bases). Trimming took 2 bases from V and 5 from J, leaving 11 bases between them. This CDR3 is 14 amino acids long. Germline V gives CDR1 LNHDA, CDR2 SQIVND (reference sequence). Here the CDR3 DNA reads TGTGCCAGTAGTATATGGGTCGGAGGAGATACGCAGTATTTT. This sequence encodes CASSIWVGGDTQYF.

The chain links TRBV5-5 to TRBJ1-2; perhaps TRBD1 as D (5 bases). This CDR3 has 18 residues. V was shortened by 3 bases and J by 3 bases, with 24 bases between the two germline ends. The germline gives CDR1 SGHKS, CDR2 YYEKEE (reference sequence). CDR3 in DNA: TGTGCCAGCAGCTCGGGGGTCCGGGTTCTGAGTCGTGACTATGGCTACACCTTC. This codes for CASSSGVRVLSRDYGYTF. The entire variable domain, with the rest obtained from reference TRBV5-5 and TRBJ1-2, is as follows: DAGVTQSPTHLIKTRGQQVTLRCSPISGHKSVSWYQQVLGQGPQFIFQYYEKEERGRGNFPDRFSARQFPNYSSELNVNALLLGDSALYLCASSSGVRVLSRDYGYTFGSGTRLTVV.

This rearrangement joins TRBV7-3 to TRBJ1-6; weak D call: TRBD1 (5 bases). Germline CDR1 SGHTA, CDR2 FQGTGA. Trimming stripped 2 bases from V and 7 bases from J, with 9 bases between. The CDR3 has 14 amino acids. For the CDR3, the DNA is TGTGCCAGCAGCTTATCAGGGCTCAATTCACCCCTCCACTTT. It translates to CASSLSGLNSPLHF.

The chain joins TRBV5-1 to TRBJ1-4; D is possibly TRBD1 (6 bases). CDR3 length equals 15 residues. V lost 3 bases and J lost 7, with 16 bases in between. Germline-derived CDR1 and CDR2 are SGHRS and YFSETQ. The CDR3 here is CASSSTGTLAEKLFF. As DNA, the CDR3 is TGCGCCAGCAGCTCCACAGGGACCCTGGCTGAAAAACTGTTTTTT.

The genes are TRBV11-2 and TRBJ2-1, with 9 positions matching TRBD2. The junction had 3 bases not matched to a gene; V was cut back by 2 bases and J by 4 bases. This CDR3 has 15 residues. Germline V lookup: CDR1 SGHAT, CDR2 FQNNGV. In DNA form, the CDR3 reads TGTGCCAGCAGCTTAAAGACTAGCGGTTACAATGAGCAGTTCTTC. It is translated as CASSLKTSGYNEQFF.

The chain uses TRBV5-6 and TRBJ1-1; D perhaps matches TRBD1 (6 bases). The CDR3 covers 15 residues. The germline gives CDR1 SGHDT, CDR2 YYEEEE. Trimming took 0 bases from V and 1 from J, leaving 10 bases between them. The CDR3 here is CASSLALQGNTEAFF. DNA of the CDR3: TGTGCCAGCAGCTTGGCGCTACAGGGGAACACTGAAGCTTTCTTT.

The chain couples TRBV7-2 to TRBJ2-3; the match to TRBD2 covers 10 bases. This CDR3 is 15 amino acids long. Germline V gene sequence: CDR1 SGHTA, CDR2 FQGNSA. The junction had 3 bases not matched to a gene; V was cut back by 2 bases and J by 4 bases. The CDR3 loop is CASSLRAGGPDTQYF. In DNA, the CDR3 is TGTGCCAGCAGCTTACGAGCGGGGGGGCCAGATACGCAGTATTTT.

The chain combines TRBV10-3 with TRBJ2-7; D may be TRBD2 (5 bases). This CDR3 has 13 residues. Germline loops: CDR1 ENHRY, CDR2 SYGVKD. Trimming took off 2 bases at V and 4 bases at J, with 9 bases between the two ends. The CDR3 here is CAISEQTSYEQYF. The CDR3 region has the DNA TGTGCCATCAGTGAGCAAACTAGTTACGAGCAGTACTTC.

In the case of this clone: The same CDR3 can be traced to other DNA sequences in this sample. The J gene is TRBJ2-5, the V gene TRBV7-2; 10 bases fit TRBD2. After removal of 5 bases from V and 5 bases from J, the junction contained 2 bases not matched to a gene. The CDR3 is 13 amino acids. Per the germline V gene, CDR1 is SGHTA and CDR2 is FQGNSA. This CDR3 reads CASSLGLAETQYF. Written as DNA, the CDR3 is TGTGCCAGCAGCCTGGGACTAGCGGAGACCCAGTACTTC.

The J gene is TRBJ1-2, the V gene TRBV6-5, with D perhaps matching TRBD1 (5 bases). Germline assignment: CDR1 MNHEY and CDR2 SVGAGI. V lost 2 bases, J lost 0 bases, and 10 bases lay in between. The CDR3 has 15 residues. Here the CDR3 reads CASSYMAGSNYGYTF. The DNA of the CDR3 is TGTGCCAGCAGTTACATGGCAGGGTCTAACTATGGCTACACCTTC.

The chain is built from TRBV12-5 and TRBJ2-3, with TRBD1 as a possible D gene (6 bases). The CDR3 is 17 amino acids. The germline V gene has CDR1 LGHNT and CDR2 FRNRAP. Trimming took 0 bases from V and 4 from J, leaving 17 bases between them. The CDR3 coding sequence is TGTGCTAGTGGTTTGGTGGGAGACAGGTCCTGGGCAGATACGCAGTATTTT. This encodes CASGLVGDRSWADTQYF.

The chain recombines TRBV9 with TRBJ1-2; the match to TRBD1 covers 9 bases. CDR1 and CDR2 from the germline V gene are SGDLS and YYNGEE. This CDR3 comprises 17 residues. The junction had 9 bases not matched to a gene; V was cut back by 0 bases and J by 3 bases. The CDR3 DNA follows: TGTGCCAGCAGCGTAGGACAGGGGGGCGGTCTGGACTATGGCTACACCTTC. Its translation is CASSVGQGGGLDYGYTF.

This chain joins TRBV5-1 and TRBJ1-2, with D possibly being TRBD1 (5 bases). The V gene's germline CDR1 is SGHRS and CDR2 YFSETQ. The V end was cut by 3 bases, the J end by 4 bases, with 10 bases between. This CDR3 has 13 amino acids. In nucleotides, the CDR3 is TGCGCCAGCAGCTCTGACAGATTCTATGGCTACACCTTC. Its translation: CASSSDRFYGYTF.